The sequence of this T cell receptor beta chain was determined in a study of blood T cell repertoires in COVID-19. The overall study: Collection of acute and convalescent COVID-19 samples took place in the United States, Italy and Spain. Sample material is recorded as cDNA or gDNA derived from T cells, B-cell-depleted T cells, or PBMCs.

Participant-given clinical history determined each cohort assignment. In the original analysis: Nucleated cell number was recorded as an estimate derived from reference gene primer amplification. Clones were read by immunoSEQ multiplex PCR, and TCRdb kept only the in-frame ones, dropping some. V and J calls and clone size are those listed in that table; D and trimming were worked out from the DNA. The repertoire has 350,000 to 450,000 clones, roughly nine tenths of them found once; the top ten carry 0.8% to 0.9%. The TCR sequence derives from a woman between 35 and 50 years old who had been exposed to COVID-19. Sequencing was carried out using PBMCs or T cells enriched from blood (not recorded which).

CDR3: CASSVAPGGAGANVLTF. CDR3 in DNA: TGTGCCAGCAGCGTAGCTCCGGGGGGCGCTGGGGCCAACGTCCTGACTTTC. This chain uses TRBV9 with TRBJ2-6; D may be TRBD2 (7 bases). This CDR3 spans 17 amino acids. CDR1 and CDR2 from the germline V gene are SGDLS and YYNGEE. The germline V and J ends were trimmed by 0 bases and 2 bases, with 12 bases remaining between them.